Following are 27 T cell receptor beta chains from one sample sequenced in a study of PD-L1 blockade in urothelial cancer. The time point denotes: peripheral blood 6 weeks after treatment start. Assay used: immunoSEQ multiplex PCR; TCRdb lists only in-frame clones, some missing. The table includes fewer than 30,000 clones, around 80% detected once. The sample here was PBMCs, taken around atezolizumab (anti-PD-L1) treatment. Every receptor here comes from a man aged 70-80 years with urothelial cancer.

The V gene is TRBV28, the J gene TRBJ1-2; no clear D gene. The CDR3 runs 12 residues. Trimming stripped 8 bases from V and 2 bases from J, with 9 bases between. Germline-derived CDR1 and CDR2 are MDHEN and SYDVKM. The CDR3 region has the DNA TGTGCCAGCTCCCGAGCCAACTATGGCTACACCTTC. Residues: CASSRANYGYTF.

The V call is TRBV5-5, the J call TRBJ2-7; maybe TRBD2 (5 bases). V lost 0 bases, J lost 0 bases, and 16 bases lay in between. The germline CDR1 and CDR2 sequences are SGHKS and YYEKEE (reference sequence). The CDR3 extends over 17 amino acids. The CDR3 sequence is CASSLEEARTYSYEQYF. Written as DNA, the CDR3 is TGTGCCAGCAGCTTGGAGGAGGCCAGGACTTACTCCTACGAGCAGTACTTC.

V is TRBV6-1 and J is TRBJ2-2; TRBD1 aligns across 7 bases. The ends lost 4 bases at V and 4 bases at J; junction bases unmatched: 12. Germline V gene data show CDR1 as MNHNS and CDR2 as SASEGT. This CDR3 is 17 amino acids long. Here the CDR3 reads CASSGYTGARGTGELFF. Written as DNA, the CDR3 is TGTGCCAGCAGTGGGTACACAGGGGCGCGAGGCACCGGGGAGCTGTTTTTT.

This sequence joins TRBV27 and TRBJ2-7, with TRBD1 as a possible D gene (6 bases). The CDR3 has 13 amino acids. V was cut by 2 bases and J by 2 bases, with 7 bases left in between. Germline V lookup: CDR1 MNHEY, CDR2 SMNVEV (reference sequence). The CDR3 sequence: CASSLKGAYEQYF. CDR3 bases: TGTGCCAGCAGTTTAAAGGGGGCCTACGAGCAGTACTTC.

J is TRBJ2-3 and V is TRBV19; 7 nucleotides match TRBD2. Trimming at V came to 3 bases and at J to 3 bases, leaving 9 bases not matched to a gene. The CDR3 has 16 residues. Germline V gives CDR1 LNHDA, CDR2 SQIVND (reference sequence). The CDR3: CASSMSAGAKTDTQYF. DNA of the CDR3: TGTGCCAGTAGTATGTCTGCGGGAGCAAAAACAGATACGCAGTATTTT.

DNA for the CDR3: TGTGCCAGTGGGAACCCGTCGCGGGCCTCCTACGAGCAGTACTTC. Amino acid sequence: CASGNPSRASYEQYF. This rearrangement joins TRBV6-1 to TRBJ2-7; perhaps TRBD2 as D (5 bases). Trimming removed 9 bases from V and 0 bases from J, with 18 bases in between. The CDR3 is made up of 15 amino acids. CDR1 MNHNS and CDR2 SASEGT come from the germline V gene.

This clone was counted once. V usage is TRBV18 and J usage is TRBJ2-3, with 8 bases identical to TRBD1. The CDR3 length is 15 residues. Germline trimming cut 3 bases from V and 6 bases from J; bases unmatched to any gene: 8. The V gene's germline CDR1 is KGHSH and CDR2 LQKENI. The CDR3: CASSPMTGAGDTQYF. The CDR3 DNA sequence: TGTGCCAGCTCACCCATGACAGGGGCTGGGGATACGCAGTATTTT.

The chain uses TRBV28 and TRBJ1-3, with D possibly matching TRBD1 (5 bases). The CDR3 is 15 amino acids. The germline V gene encodes CDR1 MDHEN and CDR2 SYDVKM. V lost 5 bases to trimming and J lost 0 bases, with 11 bases between them. The CDR3 DNA reads TGTGCCAGCAGTGGGACTCCGAGCTCTGGAAACACCATATATTTT. Amino acid sequence: CASSGTPSSGNTIYF.

This clone was seen a single time. This chain links TRBV27 with TRBJ2-1; tentatively, D is TRBD2 (5 bases). Germline CDR1 is MNHEY and CDR2 is SMNVEV (reference sequence). V gave up 5 bases and J gave up 0 bases, with 20 bases separating them. The CDR3 loop spans 18 amino acids. The CDR3 here is CASSPDGVSASSYNEQFF. In DNA form, the CDR3 reads TGTGCCAGCAGTCCCGACGGGGTTTCGGCTAGCTCCTACAATGAGCAGTTCTTC.

The V call is TRBV28, the J call TRBJ1-4, with TRBD1 matching over 10 bases. V dropped 6 bases and J dropped 8; count of bases not matched to a gene: 6. CDR3 size: 14 residues. In germline, CDR1 is MDHEN, CDR2 SYDVKM. The CDR3, as DNA: TGTGCCAGCAGAACGACAGGGGGCTCGGAAAAACTGTTTTTT. Its translation: CASRTTGGSEKLFF. The full variable domain, with the rest looked up from reference TRBV28 and TRBJ1-4, is DVKVTQSSRYLVKRTGEKVFLECVQDMDHENMFWYRQDPGLGLRLIYFSYDVKMKEKGDIPEGYSVSREKKERFSLILESASTNQTSMYLCASRTTGGSEKLFFGSGTQLSVL.

The gene calls are TRBV6-6 and TRBJ2-7; possible D gene TRBD2, 7 bases. The germline gives CDR1 MNHNY, CDR2 SVGAGI (reference sequence). The V gene lost 6 bases and the J gene lost 2 bases, with 17 bases spanning the gap. This CDR3 is built from 15 residues. The CDR3 here is CASSLIQRDTYEQYF. For the CDR3, the DNA is TGTGCCAGCAGCCTCATTCAGCGGGACACCTACGAGCAGTACTTC.

This clone was picked up a small number of times. This chain connects TRBV7-3 to TRBJ2-2, with D tentatively TRBD1 (7 bases). The V end lost 0 bases, the J end lost 7 bases, and 15 bases lay between the germline ends. The V gene's germline CDR1 is SGHTA and CDR2 FQGTGA. CDR3 length equals 16 residues. The CDR3 spells CASSLTLGTAGGELFF. CDR3 bases: TGTGCCAGCAGCTTAACGTTGGGGACAGCGGGCGGGGAGCTGTTTTTT.

This chain joins TRBV9 and TRBJ2-2; 9 nucleotides agree with TRBD1. Germline assignment: CDR1 SGDLS and CDR2 YYNGEE. With V trimmed by 0 bases and J by 6 bases, 9 bases remained unmatched. The CDR3 runs to 17 residues. The CDR3 loop reads CASSVVPGQGAAGELFF. The DNA for the CDR3 is TGTGCCAGCAGCGTAGTACCGGGACAGGGTGCGGCCGGGGAGCTGTTTTTT. The full variable domain, in which reference TRBV9 and TRBJ2-2 provide the parts outside the CDR3, is DSGVTQTPKHLITATGQRVTLRCSPRSGDLSVYWYQQSLDQGLQFLIQYYNGEERAKGNILERFSAQQFPDLHSELNLSSLELGDSALYFCASSVVPGQGAAGELFFGEGSRLTVL.

This chain connects TRBV5-4 to TRBJ1-4; no firm D call. The germline CDR1 and CDR2 sequences are SGHNT and YYREEE (reference sequence). V dropped 0 bases and J dropped 8 bases, with 8 bases sitting between them. CDR3 length: 13 residues. DNA for the CDR3: TGTGCCAGCAGCTTGGCCGGTCAAGAAAAACTGTTTTTT. Protein product: CASSLAGQEKLFF.

This chain connects TRBV6-1 to TRBJ1-3; no clear D. Germline CDR1 MNHNS, CDR2 SASEGT. CDR3 size: 14 residues. Between the trimmed V and J ends, which lost 6 bases and 3 bases, there was a span of 12 bases. CDR3 sequence reads: CASSIDSVGNTIYF. The CDR3 DNA follows: TGTGCCAGCAGCATCGATAGCGTTGGAAACACCATATATTTT.

The chain's CDR3 is CASSLLIGSGNTIYF. The CDR3 DNA sequence: TGTGCCAGCAGTTTATTGATTGGGAGTGGAAACACCATATATTTT. The chain has TRBV28 and TRBJ1-3; D gene uncertain. Trimming took off 1 base at V and 3 bases at J, with 10 bases between the two ends. Germline lookup yields CDR1 MDHEN and CDR2 SYDVKM. The CDR3 is made up of 15 amino acids.

The chain employs TRBV4-3 and TRBJ2-1; 7 bases are shared with TRBD1. The CDR3 is 15 residues long. After removal of 4 bases from V and 4 bases from J, the junction contained 7 bases not matched to a gene. The germline V gene has CDR1 LGHNA and CDR2 YSLEER. CDR3 amino acids: CASSRDRAVYNEQFF. The CDR3 DNA is TGCGCCAGCAGCCGAGACAGGGCAGTTTACAATGAGCAGTTCTTC.

V usage is TRBV7-7 and J usage is TRBJ2-5; D is unresolved. This CDR3 is built from 15 residues. V lost 2 bases to trimming and J lost 4 bases, with 14 bases between them. Germline V gene sequence: CDR1 SSHAT, CDR2 FNYEAQ (reference sequence). CDR3 DNA sequence: TGTGCCAGCAGCTTACGGGTCGCTGGCCCAGAGACCCAGTACTTC. Residues: CASSLRVAGPETQYF.

This clone is a singleton in its sample. The J gene is TRBJ1-1, the V gene TRBV11-3; 7 positions agree with TRBD1. In germline, CDR1 is SGHNT, CDR2 YENEEA. The V and J ends lost 1 base and 2 bases, in that order; junction bases with no gene match: 1. This CDR3 comprises 14 residues. Written as DNA, the CDR3 is TGTGCCAGCAGCTTAGGACAGGGTAACACTGAAGCTTTCTTT. The encoded protein is CASSLGQGNTEAFF.

CDR3 coding DNA: TGTGCCAGCAGCTTAACGGACAGGGACTATGGCTACACCTTC. Protein sequence: CASSLTDRDYGYTF. The V and J genes are TRBV7-2 and TRBJ1-2; 8 bases map to TRBD1. CDR3 length: 14 residues. CDR1 is SGHTA, CDR2 FQGNSA, per germline. The V segment lost 2 bases and the J segment 3 bases; nucleotides outside the gene matches: 2.

The rearrangement uses TRBV6-5 and TRBJ1-6; a weak D match, TRBD1 (5 bases). Germline V CDR1 and CDR2: MNHEY, SVGAGI. The CDR3 extends over 11 amino acids. Trimming removed 6 bases at V and 14 bases at J, with 11 bases between. Written as DNA, the CDR3 is TGTGCCAGCAGGTTAGGGGATACCCTCCACTTT. Its translation: CASRLGDTLHF.

The V and J genes are TRBV11-2 and TRBJ1-1; 7 nucleotides align to TRBD1. J was trimmed by 6 bases and V by 2 bases; bases with no gene match: 6. Germline CDR1 and CDR2: SGHAT and FQNNGV. This CDR3 spans 14 amino acids. CDR3 DNA: TGTGCCAGCAGCTTACAGCCAGGGGGAGCTGAAGCTTTCTTT. Its translation is CASSLQPGGAEAFF. Based on the CDR3 plus reference TRBV11-2 and TRBJ1-1, the full variable domain is EAGVAQSPRYKIIEKRQSVAFWCNPISGHATLYWYQQILGQGPKLLIQFQNNGVVDDSQLPKDRFSAERLKGVDSTLKIQPAKLEDSAVYLCASSLQPGGAEAFFGQGTRLTVV.

The sample holds a few counts of this clone. The chain couples TRBV6-5 to TRBJ2-2; 7 bases line up with TRBD1. Per germline, CDR1 MNHEY and CDR2 SVGAGI. V dropped 7 bases and J dropped 3; count of bases not matched to a gene: 5. The CDR3 is 14 residues long. The CDR3 sequence is CASKRQGDTGELFF. The CDR3 region has the DNA TGTGCCAGCAAACGACAGGGCGACACCGGGGAGCTGTTTTTT.

This chain uses TRBV20-1 with TRBJ2-1, with TRBD1 matching 7 bases. This CDR3 has 11 residues. Trimming at V came to 5 bases and at J to 10 bases, leaving 5 bases not matched to a gene. Per germline, CDR1 DFQATT and CDR2 SNEGSKA (reference sequence). As DNA, the CDR3 is TGCAGTGCTTCCATGACAGGGGAGCAGTTCTTC. It encodes CSASMTGEQFF.

The chain carries TRBV19 and TRBJ1-4, with TRBD1 matching over 7 bases. The ends lost 3 bases at V and 7 bases at J; junction bases unmatched: 5. Germline CDR1 is LNHDA and CDR2 is SQIVND (reference sequence). The CDR3 is 14 amino acids. CDR3 amino acids: CASSIGAGGEKLFF. The CDR3 nucleotides are TGTGCCAGTAGTATTGGGGCAGGGGGTGAAAAACTGTTTTTT.

This CDR3 is CASSLGTSGRMSVLDTQYF. The CDR3 bases are TGTGCCAGCAGCCTCGGGACTAGCGGGAGAATGTCAGTTTTGGATACGCAGTATTTT. The chain recombines TRBV7-3 with TRBJ2-3, with 14 nucleotides matching TRBD2. The length of the CDR3 is 19 residues. CDR1 and CDR2 from the germline V gene are SGHTA and FQGTGA. After removal of 5 bases from V and 6 bases from J, the junction contained 16 bases not matched to a gene.

This clone was found a few times. CDR3 sequence (DNA): TGTGCCATCAGTTACCGCGGGGGGGTGATAGACGAGCAGTACTTC. Amino acids: CAISYRGGVIDEQYF. V gene TRBV10-3 combines with J gene TRBJ2-7, with 9 nucleotides matching TRBD2. The CDR3 loop spans 15 amino acids. V shed 5 bases and J 5 bases; nucleotides not matched to a gene: 10. Per germline, CDR1 ENHRY and CDR2 SYGVKD.